This T cell receptor (beta chain) was identified in a study of cytomegalovirus exposure and HLA in healthy donors. Study results and caveats: The study flagged about 150 TCR beta chains as cytomegalovirus-associated. From TCR beta sequences, most subjects' HLA-A and HLA-B alleles were reportedly predicted accurately. A link between a missense DCLRE1C variant and TCR beta V- and J-gene trimming emerged from a later analysis. Published work reported that the classifier diagnosed cytomegalovirus status with high specificity and sensitivity.

The V and J ends lost 1 base and 4 bases, in that order; junction bases with no gene match: 3. Per the germline V gene, CDR1 is LNHDA and CDR2 is SQIVND (reference sequence). CDR3 size: 14 residues. This clone has a single count. Its antigen is still unknown. Different DNA sequences within this sample yield the same CDR3. The primer mix had 60 Vbeta and 13 Jbeta primers. This table comes from immunoSEQ multiplex PCR, and its TCRdb copy is limited to in-frame clones, with some not included. The data contain about 160,000 clones, around 83% of them seen just once; the ten biggest clones take up around 4.1%.

This chain links TRBV19 with TRBJ2-7; 8 nucleotides align to TRBD1. Sequencing used PBMCs. The sequence was collected from a man in his fifties in good health and CMV-seropositive. CDR3 DNA: TGTGCCAGTAGTATAGGTGACAGGGGTTACGAGCAGTACTTC. This codes for CASSIGDRGYEQYF.